These T cell receptor beta chains were read from a single sample in a study of blood T cells in healthy people across ages. One entry per CDR3 protein, called by TCRdb with MiXCR from the 5' RACE reads. Of about 640,000 distinct CDR3 sequences listed, about 30% are singletons. The sequenced material came from blood. Receptors originate from a woman older than 75 in good health. The CDR3 runs from the conserved cysteine through the conserved F or W. D genes are given only for firm matches. A clone size is listed for some rows: how often the clone was seen (once, few, many), or a class if it is expanded.

clone size	J gene	V gene	D gene	CDR3 protein	CDR3 DNA
many	TRBJ2-4	TRBV7-2	NA	CASSSTPQLGIQYF	TGTGCCAGCAGCTCAACTCCCCAGTTAGGCATTCAGTACTTC
many	TRBJ2-1	TRBV20-1	NA	CSEQGRNEQFF	TGCAGTGAGCAGGGAAGGAATGAGCAGTTCTTC
many	TRBJ2-1	TRBV20-1	NA	CSAYSGSSYNEQFF	TGCAGTGCTTATAGCGGAAGCTCCTACAATGAGCAGTTCTTC
NA	TRBJ1-6	TRBV30	NA	CAWSVEMGSPLHF	TGTGCCTGGAGTGTTGAGATGGGTTCACCCCTCCACTTT
NA	TRBJ2-3	TRBV12-3/TRBV12-4	TRBD2	CASSFLSGVGADTQYF	TGTGCCAGCAGTTTTTTAAGCGGGGTGGGAGCAGATACGCAGTATTTT
NA	TRBJ1-1	TRBV7-2	NA	CASSLQRSMNTEAFF	TGTGCCAGCAGCCTACAACGGAGCATGAACACTGAAGCTTTCTTT
NA	TRBJ2-1	TRBV9	TRBD2	CASSVAARVWAGGPYNEQFF	TGTGCCAGCAGCGTAGCGGCGCGGGTGTGGGCGGGAGGGCCCTACAATGAGCAGTTCTTC
many	TRBJ2-1	TRBV28	TRBD1	CASSLDRVLNEQFF	TGTGCCAGCAGCCTGGACAGGGTACTCAATGAGCAGTTCTTC
NA	TRBJ1-1	TRBV5-1	NA	CASSSRVNTEAFF	TGCGCCAGCAGCTCTAGGGTGAACACTGAAGCTTTCTTT
many	TRBJ2-7	TRBV20-1	TRBD1	CSARGQGALFSYEQYF	TGCAGTGCTAGAGGACAGGGGGCCCTCTTCTCCTACGAGCAGTACTTC
NA	TRBJ2-5	TRBV20-1	NA	CSAWAWTQGETQYF	TGCAGTGCTTGGGCTTGGACCCAGGGGGAGACCCAGTACTTC
medium-sized	TRBJ1-1	TRBV7-2	NA	CASSLIRNTEAFF	TGTGCCAGCAGCTTAATAAGGAACACTGAAGCTTTCTTT
many	TRBJ2-3	TRBV9	NA	CASSVARSRTDTQYF	TGTGCCAGCAGCGTGGCTCGTAGTCGGACAGATACGCAGTATTTT
NA	TRBJ1-5	TRBV7-2	TRBD1	CVSSRKGAGGNQPQHF	TGTGTCAGCAGCCGAAAGGGGGCAGGGGGCAATCAGCCCCAGCATTTT
NA	TRBJ2-3	TRBV7-2	TRBD2	CASRGLDTDTQYF	TGTGCCAGCAGGGGACTAGATACAGATACGCAGTATTTT
NA	TRBJ2-6	TRBV12-3/TRBV12-4	TRBD1	CASRTGASGANVLTF	TGTGCCAGCAGGACAGGGGCGTCTGGGGCCAACGTCCTGACTTTC
few	TRBJ1-2	TRBV5-1	NA	CASSGTGSWGYTF	TGCGCCAGCAGCGGTACAGGGAGCTGGGGCTACACCTTC
NA	TRBJ1-1	TRBV30	TRBD1	CAWTGGRNTEAFF	TGTGCCTGGACAGGGGGTAGGAACACTGAAGCTTTCTTT
NA	TRBJ2-3	TRBV12-3/TRBV12-4	NA	CASSSRVRTDTQYF	TGTGCCAGCAGTTCTAGAGTTAGAACAGATACGCAGTATTTT
NA	TRBJ2-5	TRBV29-1	NA	CSVARKFQETQYF	TGCAGCGTTGCCAGGAAGTTCCAAGAGACCCAGTACTTC
many	TRBJ2-1	TRBV20-1	NA	CSGERPSYNEQFF	TGCAGTGGCGAGCGGCCGTCCTACAATGAGCAGTTCTTC
NA	TRBJ1-3	TRBV18	NA	CASSPAGFSGNTIYF	TGTGCCAGCTCACCAGCGGGGTTCTCTGGAAACACCATATATTTT
NA	TRBJ2-7	TRBV12-3/TRBV12-4	NA	CASSLASIGAAYYEQYF	TGTGCCAGCAGTTTAGCGAGCATTGGGGCAGCCTACTACGAGCAGTACTTC
many	TRBJ2-3	TRBV27	NA	CASSLWGITDTQYF	TGTGCCAGCAGTTTATGGGGTATCACAGATACGCAGTATTTT
many	TRBJ1-5	TRBV3-1	NA	CASSQVMGGNQPQHF	TGTGCCAGCAGCCAAGTCATGGGAGGGAATCAGCCCCAGCATTTT
NA	TRBJ1-2	TRBV5-1	NA	CASSLLGNEGYTF	TGCGCCAGCAGCTTGTTAGGAAACGAGGGCTACACCTTC
many	TRBJ2-4	TRBV6-5	NA	CASSHGGGQGPNIQYF	TGTGCCAGCAGTCACGGGGGGGGACAGGGCCCAAACATTCAGTACTTC
many	TRBJ2-5	TRBV27	NA	CASSVGPWRETQYF	TGTGCCAGCTCAGTCGGACCCTGGAGAGAGACCCAGTACTTC
NA	TRBJ2-2	TRBV3-1	TRBD2	CASSPWGGLAPGELFF	TGTGCCAGCAGCCCCTGGGGGGGACTAGCCCCCGGGGAGCTGTTTTTT